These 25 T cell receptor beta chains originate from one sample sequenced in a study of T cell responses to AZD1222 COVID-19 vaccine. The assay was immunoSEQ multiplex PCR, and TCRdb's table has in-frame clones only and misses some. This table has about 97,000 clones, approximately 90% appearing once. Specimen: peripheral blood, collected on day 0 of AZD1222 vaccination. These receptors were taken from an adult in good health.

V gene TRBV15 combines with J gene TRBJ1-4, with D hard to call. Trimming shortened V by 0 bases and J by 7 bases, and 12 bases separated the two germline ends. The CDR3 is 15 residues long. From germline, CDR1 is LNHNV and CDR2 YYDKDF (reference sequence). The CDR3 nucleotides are TGTGCCACCAGCAGAGATCGAGAGGTCCGTGAAAAACTGTTTTTT. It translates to CATSRDREVREKLFF. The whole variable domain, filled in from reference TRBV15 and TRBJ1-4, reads DAMVIQNPRYQVTQFGKPVTLSCSQTLNHNVMYWYQQKSSQAPKLLFHYYDKDFNNEADTPDNFQSRRPNTSFCFLDIRSPGLGDTAMYLCATSRDREVREKLFFGSGTQLSVL.

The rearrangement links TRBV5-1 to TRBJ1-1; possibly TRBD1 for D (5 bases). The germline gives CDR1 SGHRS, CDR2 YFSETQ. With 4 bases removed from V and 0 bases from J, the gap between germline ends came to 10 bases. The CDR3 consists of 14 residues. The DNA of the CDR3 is TGCGCCAGCAGCGCCGGGACGGTGAACACTGAAGCTTTCTTT. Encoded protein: CASSAGTVNTEAFF.

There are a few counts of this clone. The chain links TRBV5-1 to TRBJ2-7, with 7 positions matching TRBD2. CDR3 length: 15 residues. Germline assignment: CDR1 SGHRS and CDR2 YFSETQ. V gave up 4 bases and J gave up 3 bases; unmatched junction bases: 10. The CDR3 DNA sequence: TGCGCCAGCAGCCCCTCACCGACGGGGGGCTACGAGCAGTACTTC. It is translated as CASSPSPTGGYEQYF. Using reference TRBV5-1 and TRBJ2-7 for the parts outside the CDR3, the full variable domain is KAGVTQTPRYLIKTRGQQVTLSCSPISGHRSVSWYQQTPGQGLQFLFEYFSETQRNKGNFPGRFSGRQFSNSRSEMNVSTLELGDSALYLCASSPSPTGGYEQYFGPGTRLTVT.

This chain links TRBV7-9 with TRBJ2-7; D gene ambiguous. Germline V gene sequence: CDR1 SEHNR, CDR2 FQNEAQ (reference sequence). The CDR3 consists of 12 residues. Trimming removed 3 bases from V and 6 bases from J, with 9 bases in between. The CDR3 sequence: CASSLDFGEQYF. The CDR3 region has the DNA TGTGCCAGCAGCTTGGATTTCGGCGAGCAGTACTTC.

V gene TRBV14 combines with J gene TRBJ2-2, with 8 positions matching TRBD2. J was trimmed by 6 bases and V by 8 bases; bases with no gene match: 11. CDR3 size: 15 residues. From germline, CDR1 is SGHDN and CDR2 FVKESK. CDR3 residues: CASSPGLDRPGELFF. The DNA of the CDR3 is TGTGCCAGCTCCCCGGGACTAGATCGTCCCGGGGAGCTGTTTTTT.

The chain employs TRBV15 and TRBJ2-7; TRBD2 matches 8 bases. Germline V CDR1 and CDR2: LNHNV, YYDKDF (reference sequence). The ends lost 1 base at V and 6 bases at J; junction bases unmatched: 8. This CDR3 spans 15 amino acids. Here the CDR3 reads CATSRGQREKLEQYF. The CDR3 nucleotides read TGTGCCACCAGCAGAGGACAGCGGGAGAAACTCGAGCAGTACTTC.

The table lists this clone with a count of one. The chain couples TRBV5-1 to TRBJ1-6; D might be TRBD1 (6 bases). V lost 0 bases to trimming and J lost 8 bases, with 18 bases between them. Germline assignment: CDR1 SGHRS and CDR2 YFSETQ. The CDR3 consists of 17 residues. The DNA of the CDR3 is TGCGCCAGCAGCTTGGGAAACCGGGACAAAATCTATTCACCCCTCCACTTT. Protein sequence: CASSLGNRDKIYSPLHF.

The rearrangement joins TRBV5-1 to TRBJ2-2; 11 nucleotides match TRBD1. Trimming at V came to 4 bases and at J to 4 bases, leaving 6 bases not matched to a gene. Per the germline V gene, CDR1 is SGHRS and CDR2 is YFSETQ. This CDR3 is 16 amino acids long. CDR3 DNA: TGCGCCAGCAGCCCCGGACAGGGGGCGGTCACCGGGGAGCTGTTTTTT. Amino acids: CASSPGQGAVTGELFF. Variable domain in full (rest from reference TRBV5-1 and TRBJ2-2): KAGVTQTPRYLIKTRGQQVTLSCSPISGHRSVSWYQQTPGQGLQFLFEYFSETQRNKGNFPGRFSGRQFSNSRSEMNVSTLELGDSALYLCASSPGQGAVTGELFFGEGSRLTVL.

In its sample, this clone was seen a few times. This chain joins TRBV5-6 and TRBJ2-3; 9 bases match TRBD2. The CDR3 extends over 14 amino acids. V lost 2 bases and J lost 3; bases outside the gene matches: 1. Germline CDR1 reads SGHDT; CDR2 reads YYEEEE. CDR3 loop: CASSFGLATDTQYF. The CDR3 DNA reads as TGTGCCAGCAGCTTTGGACTAGCGACAGATACGCAGTATTTT.

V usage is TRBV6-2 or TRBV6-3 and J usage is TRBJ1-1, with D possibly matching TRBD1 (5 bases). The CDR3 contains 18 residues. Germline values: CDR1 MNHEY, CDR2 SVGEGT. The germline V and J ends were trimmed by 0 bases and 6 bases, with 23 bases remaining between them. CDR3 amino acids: CASSYSPDSWRYASEAFF. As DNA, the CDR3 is TGTGCCAGCAGTTACTCCCCCGACAGCTGGAGATATGCGTCTGAAGCTTTCTTT.

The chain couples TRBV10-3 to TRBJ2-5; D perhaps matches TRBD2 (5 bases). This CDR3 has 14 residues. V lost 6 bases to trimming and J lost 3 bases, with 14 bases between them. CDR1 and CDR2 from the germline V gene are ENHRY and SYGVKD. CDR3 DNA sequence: TGTGCCATCAGGGCGGGCCCCTCGGAAGAGACCCAGTACTTC. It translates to CAIRAGPSEETQYF.

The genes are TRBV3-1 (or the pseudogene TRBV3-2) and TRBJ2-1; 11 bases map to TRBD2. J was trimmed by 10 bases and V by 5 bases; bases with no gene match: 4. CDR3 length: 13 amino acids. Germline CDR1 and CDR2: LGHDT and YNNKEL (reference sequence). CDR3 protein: CASSELAGGEQFF. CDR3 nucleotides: TGTGCCAGCAGCGAGCTAGCGGGAGGCGAGCAGTTCTTC.

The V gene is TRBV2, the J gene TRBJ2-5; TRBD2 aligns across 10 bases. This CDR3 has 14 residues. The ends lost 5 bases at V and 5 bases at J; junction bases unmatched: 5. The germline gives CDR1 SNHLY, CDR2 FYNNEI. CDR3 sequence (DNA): TGTGCCAGCAGTAGCGGGAGGGCCTGGGAGACCCAGTACTTC. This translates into CASSSGRAWETQYF.

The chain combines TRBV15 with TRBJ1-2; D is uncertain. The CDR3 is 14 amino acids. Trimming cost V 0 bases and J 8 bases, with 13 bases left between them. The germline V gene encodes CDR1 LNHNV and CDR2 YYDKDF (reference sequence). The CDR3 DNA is TGTGCCACCAGCAGAGATAATCAGGCCATAGGCTACACCTTC. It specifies CATSRDNQAIGYTF.

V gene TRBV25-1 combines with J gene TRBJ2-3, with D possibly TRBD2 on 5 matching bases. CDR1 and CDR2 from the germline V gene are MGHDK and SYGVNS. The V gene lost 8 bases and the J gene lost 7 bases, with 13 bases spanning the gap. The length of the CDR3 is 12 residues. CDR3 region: CASGQRRNTQYF. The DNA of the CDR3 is TGTGCCAGCGGTCAGCGGCGGAATACGCAGTATTTT.

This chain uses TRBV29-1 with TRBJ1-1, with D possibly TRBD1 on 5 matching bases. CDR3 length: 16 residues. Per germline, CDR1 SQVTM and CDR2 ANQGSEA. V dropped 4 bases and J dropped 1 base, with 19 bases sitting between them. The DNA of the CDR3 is TGCAGCGTTGCAGGAGGGGTATTAACGAGGAACACTGAAGCTTTCTTT. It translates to CSVAGGVLTRNTEAFF.

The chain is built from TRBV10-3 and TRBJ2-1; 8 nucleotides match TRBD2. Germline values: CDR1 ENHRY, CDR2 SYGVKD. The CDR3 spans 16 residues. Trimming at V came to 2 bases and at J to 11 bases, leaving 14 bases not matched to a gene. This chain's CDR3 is CAISETSGSRTYKQFF. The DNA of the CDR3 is TGTGCCATCAGTGAGACAAGCGGGAGTAGGACCTACAAGCAGTTCTTC.

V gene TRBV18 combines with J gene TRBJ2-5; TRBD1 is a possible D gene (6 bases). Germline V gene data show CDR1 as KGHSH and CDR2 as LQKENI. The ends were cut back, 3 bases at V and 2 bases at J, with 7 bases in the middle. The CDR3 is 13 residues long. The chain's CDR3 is CASSPQGQETQYF. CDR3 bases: TGTGCCAGCTCACCTCAGGGGCAAGAGACCCAGTACTTC.

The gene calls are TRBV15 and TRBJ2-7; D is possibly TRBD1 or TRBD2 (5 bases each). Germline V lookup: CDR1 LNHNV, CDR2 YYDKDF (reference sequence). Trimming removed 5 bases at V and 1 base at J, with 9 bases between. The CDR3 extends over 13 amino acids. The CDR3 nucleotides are TGTGCCACCAGCGGGGGACGGTCCTACGAGCAGTACTTC. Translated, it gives CATSGGRSYEQYF. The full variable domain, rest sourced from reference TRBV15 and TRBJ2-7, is DAMVIQNPRYQVTQFGKPVTLSCSQTLNHNVMYWYQQKSSQAPKLLFHYYDKDFNNEADTPDNFQSRRPNTSFCFLDIRSPGLGDTAMYLCATSGGRSYEQYFGPGTRLTVT.

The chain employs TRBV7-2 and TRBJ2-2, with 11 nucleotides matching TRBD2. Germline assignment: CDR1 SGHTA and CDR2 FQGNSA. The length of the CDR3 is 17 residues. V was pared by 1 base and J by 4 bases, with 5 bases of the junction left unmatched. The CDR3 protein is CASSLGVSGRGTGELFF. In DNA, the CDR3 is TGTGCCAGCAGCTTAGGGGTTAGCGGGAGGGGCACCGGGGAGCTGTTTTTT.

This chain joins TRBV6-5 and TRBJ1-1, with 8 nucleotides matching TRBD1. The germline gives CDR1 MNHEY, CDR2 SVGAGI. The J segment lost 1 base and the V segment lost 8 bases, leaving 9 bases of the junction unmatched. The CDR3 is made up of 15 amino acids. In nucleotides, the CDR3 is TGTGCCAGCCATGGCAACAGGGGGGAGAACACTGAAGCTTTCTTT. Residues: CASHGNRGENTEAFF.

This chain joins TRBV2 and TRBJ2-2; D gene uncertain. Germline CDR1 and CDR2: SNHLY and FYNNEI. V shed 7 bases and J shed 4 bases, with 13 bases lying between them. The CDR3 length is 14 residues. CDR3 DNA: TGTGCCAGCAAGGTCACAGCAACCACCGGGGAGCTGTTTTTT. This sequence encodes CASKVTATTGELFF.

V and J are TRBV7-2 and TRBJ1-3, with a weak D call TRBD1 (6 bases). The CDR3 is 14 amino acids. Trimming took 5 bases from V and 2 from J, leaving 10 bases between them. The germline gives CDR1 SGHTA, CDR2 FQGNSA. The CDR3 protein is CASSLTGTGNTIYF. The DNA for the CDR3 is TGTGCCAGCAGCCTGACAGGTACTGGAAACACCATATATTTT.

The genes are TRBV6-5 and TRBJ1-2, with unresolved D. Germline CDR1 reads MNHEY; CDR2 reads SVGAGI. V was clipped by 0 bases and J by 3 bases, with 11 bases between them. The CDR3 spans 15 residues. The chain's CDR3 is CASSYSKGSDYGYTF. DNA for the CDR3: TGTGCCAGCAGTTACTCGAAGGGCAGCGACTATGGCTACACCTTC.

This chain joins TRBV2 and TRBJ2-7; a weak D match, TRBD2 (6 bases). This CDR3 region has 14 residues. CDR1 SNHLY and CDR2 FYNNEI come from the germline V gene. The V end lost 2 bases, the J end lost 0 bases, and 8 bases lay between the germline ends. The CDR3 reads CASSELASSYEQYF. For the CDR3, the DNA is TGTGCCAGCAGTGAACTAGCGAGCTCCTACGAGCAGTACTTC.